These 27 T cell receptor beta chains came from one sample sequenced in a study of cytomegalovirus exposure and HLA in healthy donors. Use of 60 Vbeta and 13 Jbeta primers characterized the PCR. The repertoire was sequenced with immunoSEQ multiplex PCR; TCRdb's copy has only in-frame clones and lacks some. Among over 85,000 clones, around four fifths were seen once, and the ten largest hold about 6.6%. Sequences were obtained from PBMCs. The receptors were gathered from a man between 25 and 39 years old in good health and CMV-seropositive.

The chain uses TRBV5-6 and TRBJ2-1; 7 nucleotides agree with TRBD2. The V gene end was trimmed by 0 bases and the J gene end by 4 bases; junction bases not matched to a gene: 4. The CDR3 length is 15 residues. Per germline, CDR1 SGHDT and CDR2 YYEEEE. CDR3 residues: CASSLGGGGYNEQFF. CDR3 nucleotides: TGTGCCAGCAGCTTGGGTGGGGGGGGGTACAATGAGCAGTTCTTC.

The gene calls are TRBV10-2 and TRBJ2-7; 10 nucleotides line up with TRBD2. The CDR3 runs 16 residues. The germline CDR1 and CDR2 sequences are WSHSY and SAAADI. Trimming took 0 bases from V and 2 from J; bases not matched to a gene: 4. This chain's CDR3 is CASSESRTSGPYEQYF. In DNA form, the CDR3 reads TGCGCCAGCAGTGAGTCAAGGACTAGCGGTCCCTACGAGCAGTACTTC.

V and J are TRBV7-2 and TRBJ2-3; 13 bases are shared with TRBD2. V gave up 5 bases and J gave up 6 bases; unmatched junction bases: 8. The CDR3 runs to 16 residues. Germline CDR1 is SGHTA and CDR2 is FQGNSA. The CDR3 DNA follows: TGTGCCAGCAGCCCACTAGCGGGGGGGCCAAGTGATACGCAGTATTTT. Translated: CASSPLAGGPSDTQYF. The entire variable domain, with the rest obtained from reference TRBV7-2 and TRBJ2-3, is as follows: GAGVSQSPSNKVTEKGKDVELRCDPISGHTALYWYRQSLGQGLEFLIYFQGNSAPDKSGLPSDRFSAERTGGSVSTLTIQRTQQEDSAVYLCASSPLAGGPSDTQYFGPGTRLTVL.

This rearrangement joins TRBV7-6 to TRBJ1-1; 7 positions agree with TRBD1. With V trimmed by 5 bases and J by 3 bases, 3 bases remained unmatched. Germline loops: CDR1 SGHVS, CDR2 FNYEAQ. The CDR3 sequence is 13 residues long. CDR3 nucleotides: TGTGCCAGCAGCCGACAGGGAGACACTGAAGCTTTCTTT. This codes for CASSRQGDTEAFF.

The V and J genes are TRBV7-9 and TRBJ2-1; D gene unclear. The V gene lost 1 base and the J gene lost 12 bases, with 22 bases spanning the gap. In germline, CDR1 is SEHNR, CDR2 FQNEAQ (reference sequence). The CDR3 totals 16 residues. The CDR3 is CASSLEFSWSSVAQFF. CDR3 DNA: TGTGCCAGCAGCTTAGAGTTCTCTTGGTCCTCCGTAGCGCAGTTCTTC.

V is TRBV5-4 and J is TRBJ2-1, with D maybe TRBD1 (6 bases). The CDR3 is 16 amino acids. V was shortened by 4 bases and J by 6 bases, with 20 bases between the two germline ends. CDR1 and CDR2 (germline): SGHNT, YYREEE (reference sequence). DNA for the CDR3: TGTGCCAGCAGCCCCCGTCCGGGACAAGGGTCCAATGAGCAGTTCTTC. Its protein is CASSPRPGQGSNEQFF.

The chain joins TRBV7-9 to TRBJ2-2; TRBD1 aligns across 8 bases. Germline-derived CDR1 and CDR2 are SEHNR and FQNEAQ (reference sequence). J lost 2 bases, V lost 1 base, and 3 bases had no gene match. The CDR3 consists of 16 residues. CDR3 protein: CASSLGGQDNTGELFF. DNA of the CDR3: TGTGCCAGCAGCTTAGGGGGACAGGACAACACCGGGGAGCTGTTTTTT.

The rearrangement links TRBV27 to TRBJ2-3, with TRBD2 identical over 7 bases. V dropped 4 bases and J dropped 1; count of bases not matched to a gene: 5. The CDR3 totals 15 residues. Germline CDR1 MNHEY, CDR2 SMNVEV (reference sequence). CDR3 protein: CASSSPSGGTDTQYF. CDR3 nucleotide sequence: TGTGCCAGCAGTTCCCCGAGCGGGGGCACAGATACGCAGTATTTT.

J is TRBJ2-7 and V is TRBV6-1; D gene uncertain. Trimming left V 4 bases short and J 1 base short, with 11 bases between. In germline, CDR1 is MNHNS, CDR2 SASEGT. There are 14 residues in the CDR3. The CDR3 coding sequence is TGTGCCAGCAGTGGAACAAGTTTATCCTACGAGCAGTACTTC. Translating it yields CASSGTSLSYEQYF.

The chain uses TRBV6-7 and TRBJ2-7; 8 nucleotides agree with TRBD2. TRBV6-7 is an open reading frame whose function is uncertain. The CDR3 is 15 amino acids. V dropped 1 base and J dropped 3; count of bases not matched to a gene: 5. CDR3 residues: CASSYFLAGSYEQYF. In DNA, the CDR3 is TGTGCCAGCAGTTACTTTTTAGCGGGGAGCTACGAGCAGTACTTC.

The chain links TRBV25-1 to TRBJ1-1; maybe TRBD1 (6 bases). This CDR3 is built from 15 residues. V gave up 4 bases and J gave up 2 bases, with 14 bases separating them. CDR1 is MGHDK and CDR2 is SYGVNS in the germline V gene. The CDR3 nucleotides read TGTGCCAGCAGTGTCGTACAGGGATTCAACACTGAAGCTTTCTTT. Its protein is CASSVVQGFNTEAFF.

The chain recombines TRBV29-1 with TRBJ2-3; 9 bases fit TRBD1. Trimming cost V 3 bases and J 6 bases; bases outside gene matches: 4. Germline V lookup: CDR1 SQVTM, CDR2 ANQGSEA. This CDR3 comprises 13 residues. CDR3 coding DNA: TGCAGCGTTGACCCGACAGGGGGGGATACGCAGTATTTT. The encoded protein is CSVDPTGGDTQYF.

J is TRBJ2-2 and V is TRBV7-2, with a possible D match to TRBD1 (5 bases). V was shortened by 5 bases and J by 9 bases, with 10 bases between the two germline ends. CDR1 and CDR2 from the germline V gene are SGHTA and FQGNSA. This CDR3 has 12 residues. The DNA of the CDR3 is TGTGCCAGCAGCATAACAGGCCGGGAGCTGTTTTTT. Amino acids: CASSITGRELFF.

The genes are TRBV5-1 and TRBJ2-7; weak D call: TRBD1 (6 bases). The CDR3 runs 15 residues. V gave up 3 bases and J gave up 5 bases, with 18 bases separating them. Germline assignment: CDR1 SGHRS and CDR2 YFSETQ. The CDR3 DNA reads TGCGCCAGCAGCTACCTAACAGGGTTCGATAACGAGCAGTACTTC. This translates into CASSYLTGFDNEQYF.

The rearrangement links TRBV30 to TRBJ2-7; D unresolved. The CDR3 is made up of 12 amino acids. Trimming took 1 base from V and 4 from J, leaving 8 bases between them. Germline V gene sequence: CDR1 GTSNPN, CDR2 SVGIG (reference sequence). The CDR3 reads CAWSGQIYEQYF. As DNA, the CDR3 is TGTGCCTGGAGTGGGCAGATATACGAGCAGTACTTC.

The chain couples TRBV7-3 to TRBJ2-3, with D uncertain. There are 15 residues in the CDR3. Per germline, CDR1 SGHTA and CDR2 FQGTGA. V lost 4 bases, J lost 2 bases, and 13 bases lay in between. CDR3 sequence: CASSSGGPATDTQYF. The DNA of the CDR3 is TGTGCCAGCAGCTCCGGCGGCCCAGCCACAGATACGCAGTATTTT.

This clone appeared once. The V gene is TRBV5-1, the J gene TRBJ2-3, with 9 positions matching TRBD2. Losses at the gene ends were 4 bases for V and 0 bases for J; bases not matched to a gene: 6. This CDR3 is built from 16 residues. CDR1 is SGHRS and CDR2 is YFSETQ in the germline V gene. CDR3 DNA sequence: TGCGCCAGCAGCCCGCCAGCGGGGGGTAGCACAGATACGCAGTATTTT. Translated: CASSPPAGGSTDTQYF.

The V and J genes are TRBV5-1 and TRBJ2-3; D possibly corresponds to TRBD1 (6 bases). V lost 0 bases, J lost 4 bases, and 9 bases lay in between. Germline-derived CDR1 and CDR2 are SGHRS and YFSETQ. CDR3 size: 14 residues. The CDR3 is CASSLDRVADTQYF. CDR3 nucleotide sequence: TGCGCCAGCAGCTTGGACAGGGTAGCAGATACGCAGTATTTT.

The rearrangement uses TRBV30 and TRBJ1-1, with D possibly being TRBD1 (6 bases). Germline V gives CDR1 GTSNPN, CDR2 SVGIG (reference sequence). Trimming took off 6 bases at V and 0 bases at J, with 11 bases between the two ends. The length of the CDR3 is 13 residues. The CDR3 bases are TGTGCCTGCGACAGGTTTATGAACACTGAAGCTTTCTTT. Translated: CACDRFMNTEAFF.

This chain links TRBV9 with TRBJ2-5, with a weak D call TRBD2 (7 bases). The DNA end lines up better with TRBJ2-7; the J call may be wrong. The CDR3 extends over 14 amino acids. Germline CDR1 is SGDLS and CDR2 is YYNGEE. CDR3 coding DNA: TGTGCCAGCAGCCTCCAGGGGAGGGGCTACGAGCAGTACTTC. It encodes CASSLQGRGYEQYF.

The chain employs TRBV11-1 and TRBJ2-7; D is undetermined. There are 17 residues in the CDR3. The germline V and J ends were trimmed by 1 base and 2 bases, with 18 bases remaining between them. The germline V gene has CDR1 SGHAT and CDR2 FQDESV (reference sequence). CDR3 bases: TGTGCCAGCAGCTTAGACGCCCTTTCGAGCGTTACCTACGAGCAGTACTTC. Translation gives CASSLDALSSVTYEQYF.

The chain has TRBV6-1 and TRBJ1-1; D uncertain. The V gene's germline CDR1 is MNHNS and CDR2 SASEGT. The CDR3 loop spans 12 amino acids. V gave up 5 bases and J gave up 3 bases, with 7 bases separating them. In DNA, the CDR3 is TGTGCCAGCAGTACACAATACACTGAAGCTTTCTTT. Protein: CASSTQYTEAFF.

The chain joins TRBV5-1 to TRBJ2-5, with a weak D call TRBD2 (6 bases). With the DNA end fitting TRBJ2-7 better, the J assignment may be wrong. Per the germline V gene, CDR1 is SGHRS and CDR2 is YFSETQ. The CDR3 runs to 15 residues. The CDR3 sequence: CASSLGLTGGGEQYF. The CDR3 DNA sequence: TGCGCCAGCAGCTTGGGTCTGACCGGGGGTGGCGAGCAGTACTTC.

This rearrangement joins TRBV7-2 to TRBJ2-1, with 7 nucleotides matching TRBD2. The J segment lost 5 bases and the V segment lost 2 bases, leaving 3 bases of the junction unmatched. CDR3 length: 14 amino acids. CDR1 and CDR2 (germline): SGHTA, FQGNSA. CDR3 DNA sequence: TGTGCCAGCAGCTTAAGCGGGGCGAACAATGAGCAGTTCTTC. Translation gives CASSLSGANNEQFF.

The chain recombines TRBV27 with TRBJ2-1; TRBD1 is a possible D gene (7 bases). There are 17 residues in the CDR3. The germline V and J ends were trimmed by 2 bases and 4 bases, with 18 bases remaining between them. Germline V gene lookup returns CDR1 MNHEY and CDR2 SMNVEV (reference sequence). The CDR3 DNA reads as TGTGCCAGCAGTTTAAGAAAGGGGGCAGGGGGGTACAATGAGCAGTTCTTC. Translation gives CASSLRKGAGGYNEQFF.

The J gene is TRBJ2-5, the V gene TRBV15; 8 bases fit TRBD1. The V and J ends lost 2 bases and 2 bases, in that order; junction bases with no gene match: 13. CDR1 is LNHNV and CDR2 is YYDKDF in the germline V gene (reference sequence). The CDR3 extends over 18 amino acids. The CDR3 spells CATSRQIINRGWQETQYF. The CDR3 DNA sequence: TGTGCCACCAGCAGACAAATAATCAACAGGGGGTGGCAAGAGACCCAGTACTTC.

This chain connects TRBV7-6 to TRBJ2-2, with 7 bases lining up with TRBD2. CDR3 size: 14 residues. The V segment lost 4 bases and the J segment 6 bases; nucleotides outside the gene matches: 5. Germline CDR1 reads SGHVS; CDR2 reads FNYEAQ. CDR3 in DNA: TGTGCCAGCAGCTCAGGCCGGGGGGCCGGGGAGCTGTTTTTT. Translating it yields CASSSGRGAGELFF.